The T cell receptor (beta chain) under discussion was sequenced for a study of cytomegalovirus exposure and HLA in healthy donors. A word on this clone: Its antigen is unidentified.

The CDR3 totals 12 residues. Trimming left V 5 bases short and J 3 bases short, with 8 bases between. Per the germline V gene, CDR1 is PRHDT and CDR2 is FYEKMQ (reference sequence). Study-wide results and limits: Reports state that TCR beta sequences accurately predicted most subjects' HLA-A and HLA-B alleles. Exclusion as indistinguishable affected some V segments, including TRBV6-2 and TRBV6-3. Usually a TCR sequence was rare, but some public TCRs were found in many donors.

PCR amplification relied on 60 Vbeta primers (plus 13 Jbeta primers). Sequencing was performed with immunoSEQ multiplex PCR; in TCRdb, only in-frame clones are kept and a portion is missing. The sample lists under 100,000 clones, around three fifths seen once, with about 15% in the top ten. This sequence originates from a woman between 40 and 50 years old in good health and CMV-seropositive. This rearrangement joins TRBV13 to TRBJ2-7, with D possibly matching TRBD2 (5 bases). Sequencing was carried out using PBMCs. DNA of the CDR3: TGTGCCAGCAGCCATGGACTCTACGAGCAGTACTTC. Translation: CASSHGLYEQYF.